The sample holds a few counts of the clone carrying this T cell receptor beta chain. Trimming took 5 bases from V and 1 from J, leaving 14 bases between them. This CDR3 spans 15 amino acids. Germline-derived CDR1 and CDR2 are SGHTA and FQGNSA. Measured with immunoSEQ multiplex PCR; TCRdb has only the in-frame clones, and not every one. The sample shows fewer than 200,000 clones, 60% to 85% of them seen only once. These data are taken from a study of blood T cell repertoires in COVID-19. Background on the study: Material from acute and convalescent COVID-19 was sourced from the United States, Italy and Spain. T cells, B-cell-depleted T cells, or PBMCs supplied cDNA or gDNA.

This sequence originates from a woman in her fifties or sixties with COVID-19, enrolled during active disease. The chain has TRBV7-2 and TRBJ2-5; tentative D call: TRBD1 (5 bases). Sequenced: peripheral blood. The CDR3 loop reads CASSVGSGSQETQYF. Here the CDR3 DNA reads TGTGCCAGCAGCGTAGGATCAGGGTCCCAAGAGACCCAGTACTTC.